This entry lists 25 T cell receptor beta chains sequenced from one sample in a study of metastatic and nonmetastatic thyroid tumors. Ahead of thyroid surgery, no patient had received treatment of any kind. TCRdb re-analyzed the PCR reads through MiXCR. Seen here are over 30,000 clones, about 32% observed once, and the top ten hold around 16%. Sequences were obtained from tumor tissue. The receptor set was obtained from a female donor with papillary thyroid cancer or a benign thyroid nodule (not recorded which). Some clones in this sample may be carry-over from other donors' samples.

V gene TRBV5-1 combines with J gene TRBJ2-5, with 7 bases fitting TRBD2. V was clipped by 7 bases and J by 5 bases; unmatched bases: 14. The germline CDR1 and CDR2 sequences are SGHRS and YFSETQ. The CDR3 runs 15 residues. CDR3 nucleotide sequence: TGCGCCAGCTGTAATAATCCCGCCGGGGGGGAGACCCAGTACTTC. This sequence encodes CASCNNPAGGETQYF.

This clone was detected only a few times. V is TRBV6-1 and J is TRBJ2-1, with 13 bases aligning to TRBD2. The CDR3 consists of 16 residues. CDR1 and CDR2 (germline): MNHNS, SASEGT. Unmatched junction bases numbered 2, after V lost 4 bases and J lost 2 bases. This CDR3 reads CASSGGLAGAYNEQFF. The CDR3 nucleotides are TGTGCCAGCAGTGGAGGACTAGCGGGGGCCTACAATGAGCAGTTCTTC.

The chain joins TRBV5-5 to TRBJ2-1, with D hard to call. The CDR3 covers 15 residues. V was shortened by 3 bases and J by 0 bases, with 10 bases between the two germline ends. In germline, CDR1 is SGHKS, CDR2 YYEKEE (reference sequence). CDR3 sequence reads: CASSSIAGSYNEQFF. The CDR3 coding sequence is TGTGCCAGCAGCTCCATAGCAGGCTCCTACAATGAGCAGTTCTTC. Supplemented by reference TRBV5-5 and TRBJ2-1, the full variable domain reads DAGVTQSPTHLIKTRGQQVTLRCSPISGHKSVSWYQQVLGQGPQFIFQYYEKEERGRGNFPDRFSARQFPNYSSELNVNALLLGDSALYLCASSSIAGSYNEQFFGPGTRLTVL.

Only a few counts were recorded for this clone. The V call is TRBV12-3 or TRBV12-4, the J call TRBJ2-1; the D gene could be TRBD1 or TRBD2 (6 bases each). Trimming pared 2 bases from V and 8 bases from J, leaving 13 bases between. The CDR3 totals 14 residues. CDR3 in DNA: TGTGCCAGCAGTTTATTGGGGGGCGCGGATGAGCAGTTCTTC. Its translation is CASSLLGGADEQFF.

This clone was detected only a few times. The CDR3 nucleotides read TGTGCCAGCAGTGAACCCGAAGCGCGGAGGGACCAAGAGACCCAGTACTTC. It is translated as CASSEPEARRDQETQYF. The rearrangement uses TRBV6-1 and TRBJ2-5; D is possibly TRBD2 (6 bases). CDR1 is MNHNS and CDR2 is SASEGT in the germline V gene. The ends were cut back, 2 bases at V and 0 bases at J, with 16 bases in the middle. This CDR3 has 17 residues.

V usage is TRBV12-3 or TRBV12-4 and J usage is TRBJ2-1, with 8 bases identical to TRBD2. The CDR3 contains 13 residues. V was clipped by 3 bases and J by 9 bases; unmatched bases: 4. CDR3 region: CASSFSGGSEQFF. The CDR3 DNA sequence: TGTGCCAGCAGTTTCTCGGGAGGGAGTGAGCAGTTCTTC.

The rearrangement links TRBV5-1 to TRBJ1-4, with TRBD1 matching over 7 bases. The ends lost 3 bases at V and 5 bases at J; junction bases unmatched: 7. The CDR3 extends over 15 amino acids. Germline V gives CDR1 SGHRS, CDR2 YFSETQ. The CDR3 here is CASSSQQGSNEKLFF. CDR3 nucleotides: TGCGCCAGCAGCTCTCAACAGGGGAGCAATGAAAAACTGTTTTTT.

The rearrangement joins TRBV28 to TRBJ1-2; D ambiguous. Germline-derived CDR1 and CDR2 are MDHEN and SYDVKM. This CDR3 has 11 residues. V lost 3 bases and J lost 8, with 7 bases in between. The CDR3 bases are TGTGCCAGCAGTTTGGACCTAGGCTACACCTTC. This codes for CASSLDLGYTF.

J is TRBJ1-5 and V is TRBV12-3 or TRBV12-4; D possibly corresponds to TRBD1 (6 bases). Trimming left V 1 base short and J 1 base short, with 14 bases between. The CDR3 has 17 amino acids. The CDR3 is CASSLGGRGLSNQPQHF. In DNA, the CDR3 is TGTGCCAGCAGTTTAGGGGGGCGCGGATTGAGCAATCAGCCCCAGCATTTT.

The chain is built from TRBV28 and TRBJ1-2, with 7 nucleotides matching TRBD1. Germline-derived CDR1 and CDR2 are MDHEN and SYDVKM. This CDR3 comprises 12 residues. After removal of 11 bases from V and 6 bases from J, the junction contained 9 bases not matched to a gene. CDR3 sequence (DNA): TGTGCCGGCACCGAGGACAGGCATGGCTACACCTTC. Amino acids: CAGTEDRHGYTF.

About this clone: Other DNA sequences of this sample code for an identical CDR3. In DNA form, the CDR3 reads TGCGCCAGCAGCTTGGGGACTTCAAATGAGCAGTTCTTC. Translated, it gives CASSLGTSNEQFF. V is TRBV5-1 and J is TRBJ2-1, with D maybe TRBD2 (5 bases). The CDR3 covers 13 residues. Germline CDR1 SGHRS, CDR2 YFSETQ. V shed 0 bases and J shed 7 bases, with 8 bases lying between them.

Only a few counts were recorded for this clone. The chain links TRBV6-1 to TRBJ1-1, with D perhaps TRBD1 (5 bases). This CDR3 is 15 amino acids long. CDR1 and CDR2 (germline): MNHNS, SASEGT. V lost 7 bases and J 1 base, leaving 16 bases between the germline ends. CDR3 amino acids: CASTGSGTGNTEAFF. CDR3 coding DNA: TGTGCCAGCACCGGATCCGGTACAGGGAACACTGAAGCTTTCTTT.

The V call is TRBV18, the J call TRBJ1-1, with TRBD1 identical over 7 bases. This CDR3 region has 14 residues. The V segment lost 2 bases and the J segment 5 bases; nucleotides outside the gene matches: 5. The V gene's germline CDR1 is KGHSH and CDR2 LQKENI. This CDR3 reads CASSPRTGGTEAFF. The CDR3 DNA is TGTGCCAGCTCACCAAGGACAGGAGGGACTGAAGCTTTCTTT. Based on the CDR3 plus reference TRBV18 and TRBJ1-1, the full variable domain is NAGVMQNPRHLVRRRGQEARLRCSPMKGHSHVYWYRQLPEEGLKFMVYLQKENIIDESGMPKERFSAEFPKEGPSILRIQQVVRGDSAAYFCASSPRTGGTEAFFGQGTRLTVV.

This clone appeared a few times. The chain is built from TRBV6-5 and TRBJ1-4, with D perhaps matching TRBD1 (5 bases). Germline V lookup: CDR1 MNHEY, CDR2 SVGAGI. With 0 bases removed from V and 13 bases from J, the gap between germline ends came to 15 bases. The CDR3 length is 14 residues. CDR3 sequence: CASSYSNGAIGLFF. The CDR3 region has the DNA TGTGCCAGCAGTTACTCGAACGGGGCGATTGGACTGTTTTTT.

This clone was seen a few times. The chain recombines TRBV24-1 with TRBJ2-7; TRBD1 matches at 9 bases. CDR1 is KGHDR and CDR2 is SFDVKD in the germline V gene. The CDR3 is 15 residues long. Germline trimming cut 5 bases from V and 6 bases from J; bases unmatched to any gene: 10. For the CDR3, the DNA is TGTGCCACCAGTGCCCGGGACAGGGATATCGGCGAGCAGTACTTC. It specifies CATSARDRDIGEQYF.

On this clone itself: The junction shows a germline mismatch at one end, possibly a read error. The rearrangement uses TRBV9 and TRBJ1-2, with a weak D call TRBD1 (5 bases). This CDR3 is 16 amino acids long. Germline V gives CDR1 SGDLS, CDR2 YYNGEE. Here the CDR3 reads CASSVGLGRGNYGYTF. The CDR3 DNA is TGTGCCAGCAGCGTAGGTTTAGGACGGGGGAACTATGGTTACACCTTC.

The rearrangement joins TRBV7-2 to TRBJ1-4; D is undetermined. The V end lost 1 base, the J end lost 5 bases, and 8 bases lay between the germline ends. In germline, CDR1 is SGHTA, CDR2 FQGNSA. The CDR3 is 14 amino acids. CDR3 sequence reads: CASSLGQENEKLFF. DNA of the CDR3: TGTGCCAGCAGCTTAGGCCAGGAAAATGAAAAACTGTTTTTT. The complete variable domain, with remaining parts taken from reference TRBV7-2 and TRBJ1-4, reads GAGVSQSPSNKVTEKGKDVELRCDPISGHTALYWYRQSLGQGLEFLIYFQGNSAPDKSGLPSDRFSAERTGGSVSTLTIQRTQQEDSAVYLCASSLGQENEKLFFGSGTQLSVL.

This clone was seen only a few times. The chain uses TRBV27 and TRBJ2-7; perhaps TRBD2 as D (5 bases). Trimming removed 2 bases at V and 2 bases at J, with 10 bases between. Germline CDR1 reads MNHEY; CDR2 reads SMNVEV (reference sequence). The CDR3 spans 14 residues. CDR3 bases: TGTGCCAGCAGTTTAGTAGGACTTGCCTACGAGCAGTACTTC. This gives the protein CASSLVGLAYEQYF.

This clone has more than one count but fewer than ten. The chain has TRBV2 and TRBJ1-5; D is unclear. CDR1 is SNHLY and CDR2 is FYNNEI in the germline V gene. The ends were cut back, 1 base at V and 6 bases at J, with 7 bases in the middle. The CDR3 has 13 amino acids. CDR3: CASSEDGVQPQHF. The CDR3 coding sequence is TGTGCCAGCAGTGAAGATGGGGTTCAGCCCCAGCATTTT.

V and J are TRBV4-1 and TRBJ2-7; possibly TRBD1 or TRBD2 for D (5 bases each). The germline CDR1 and CDR2 sequences are MGHRA and YSYEKL. This CDR3 region has 17 residues. Trimming shortened V by 1 base and J by 1 base, and 17 bases separated the two germline ends. CDR3 sequence (DNA): TGCGCCAGCAGCCAAGTTTGGGCAGGGTCGGGGTCCTACGAGCAGTACTTC. Protein: CASSQVWAGSGSYEQYF.

The chain has TRBV10-3 and TRBJ1-4; 8 bases match TRBD1. The CDR3 has 14 amino acids. Germline V lookup: CDR1 ENHRY, CDR2 SYGVKD. Trimming removed 4 bases from V and 7 bases from J; junction bases left unmatched: 5. The CDR3 spells CAISAAGTGEKLFF. The CDR3 DNA sequence: TGTGCCATCAGTGCTGCCGGGACAGGTGAAAAACTGTTTTTT.

This sequence joins TRBV19 and TRBJ2-2; perhaps TRBD2 as D (6 bases). The V end was cut by 4 bases, the J end by 2 bases, with 8 bases between. The germline gives CDR1 LNHDA, CDR2 SQIVND (reference sequence). The CDR3 runs 14 residues. CDR3 amino acids: CASSSGDNTGELFF. CDR3 in DNA: TGTGCCAGTAGTAGCGGGGATAACACCGGGGAGCTGTTTTTT.

This chain links TRBV5-1 with TRBJ1-4; maybe TRBD1 (5 bases). Germline lookup yields CDR1 SGHRS and CDR2 YFSETQ. The CDR3 totals 16 residues. The germline V and J ends were trimmed by 5 bases and 3 bases, with 17 bases remaining between them. In DNA form, the CDR3 reads TGCGCCAGCAGACAGAACCTAGGGGTCCCTAATGAAAAACTGTTTTTT. As protein: CASRQNLGVPNEKLFF.

This chain joins TRBV6-1 and TRBJ1-5; 7 bases are a match to TRBD1. CDR1 and CDR2 from the germline V gene are MNHNS and SASEGT. V shed 6 bases and J 8 bases; nucleotides not matched to a gene: 10. The CDR3 extends over 14 amino acids. The CDR3 region is CASSADRVIEPQHF. The CDR3 DNA sequence: TGTGCCAGCAGCGCCGACAGGGTGATAGAGCCCCAGCATTTT.

This chain connects TRBV20-1 to TRBJ1-2; no reliable D call. This CDR3 spans 14 amino acids. V was cut by 0 bases and J by 4 bases, with 12 bases left in between. Germline CDR1 reads DFQATT; CDR2 reads SNEGSKA (reference sequence). The CDR3 loop reads CSARDLKHLYGYTF. The CDR3 DNA reads TGCAGTGCTAGAGATCTCAAACATCTCTATGGCTACACCTTC.